This TCR beta chain derives from a study of cytomegalovirus exposure and HLA in healthy donors. Study-level results: In an earlier analysis, most TCR beta V segments were productive about 90% or about 30% of the time. As was reported, the classifier diagnosed cytomegalovirus status with high specificity and sensitivity. Three chains linked to CMV were shown in vitro to be specific for CMV antigens.

V was shortened by 5 bases and J by 1 base, with 11 bases between the two germline ends. The CDR3 contains 14 residues. CDR1 SGHTA and CDR2 FQGTGA come from the germline V gene. Turning to this clone: Its specificity is unknown. The same CDR3 is also encoded by other DNA sequences in this sample.

Vbeta (60) and Jbeta (13) primers were used in the PCR. The authors' processing: Counted up in a later analysis, unique TCR beta chains came to approximately 83 million, with around 12 million shared. Sequencing used immunoSEQ multiplex PCR; TCRdb keeps in-frame clones, though not all of them. V and J calls and clone size follow that table, whereas D and trimming were derived from the DNA. The sample carries about 71,000 clones, less than 75% recorded once. V gene TRBV7-3 combines with J gene TRBJ2-5; the D gene is possibly TRBD2 (5 bases). The source is a man aged 35-49 years in good health and CMV-seropositive. Sequenced material: PBMCs. In DNA form, the CDR3 reads TGTGCCAGCAGCCCCGGCCGGGGCCAAGAGACCCAGTACTTC. Its protein is CASSPGRGQETQYF. Full variable domain (missing parts from reference TRBV7-3 and TRBJ2-5): GAGVSQTPSNKVTEKGKYVELRCDPISGHTALYWYRQSLGQGPEFLIYFQGTGAADDSGLPNDRFFAVRPEGSVSTLKIQRTERGDSAVYLCASSPGRGQETQYFGPGTRLLVL.